The T cell receptor (beta chain) described here comes from a study of cytomegalovirus exposure and HLA in healthy donors. Study information: There were fewer than 130 million unique TCR beta sequences, drawn from approximately 180 million T cells, in an earlier analysis.

This clone has just one count. Its antigen is unidentified. The V end lost 1 base, the J end lost 6 bases, and 16 bases lay between the germline ends. This CDR3 is 16 amino acids long. Per the germline V gene, CDR1 is MGHRA and CDR2 is YSYEKL. Both 60 Vbeta primers and 13 Jbeta primers went into the PCR. Sequencing was performed with immunoSEQ multiplex PCR; in TCRdb, only in-frame clones are kept and a portion is missing. Here the sample spans under 150,000 clones, roughly 80% being singletons. Broader study findings: A later look showed TCR association rates differing by HLA locus, highest for DRB1 and lowest for HLA-C. Reported findings show TCR beta sequences accurately forecast HLA-A and HLA-B alleles in most subjects. When the data were analyzed later, several of the most significant clusters appeared to be linked to common viral pathogens.

Sequencing was carried out using PBMCs. The TCR originated in a male donor in good health and CMV-seronegative. The J gene is TRBJ2-1, the V gene TRBV4-1; D is ambiguous. This chain's CDR3 is CASSQGSGLTVNEQFF. The CDR3 DNA sequence: TGCGCCAGCAGCCAAGGGTCCGGTCTAACGGTCAATGAGCAGTTCTTC.